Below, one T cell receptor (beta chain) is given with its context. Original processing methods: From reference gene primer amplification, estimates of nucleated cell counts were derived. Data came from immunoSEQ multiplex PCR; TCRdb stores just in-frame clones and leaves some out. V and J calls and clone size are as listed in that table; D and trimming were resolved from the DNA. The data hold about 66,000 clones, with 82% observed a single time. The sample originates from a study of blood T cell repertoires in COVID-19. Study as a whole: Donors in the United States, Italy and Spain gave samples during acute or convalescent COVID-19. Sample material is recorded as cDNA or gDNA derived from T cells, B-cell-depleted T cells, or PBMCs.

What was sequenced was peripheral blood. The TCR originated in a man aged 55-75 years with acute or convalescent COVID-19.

Here the CDR3 reads CASSLLFMRDNSPLHF. The CDR3 bases are TGTGCCAGCTCACTCCTCTTCATGCGAGATAATTCACCCCTCCACTTT. The chain couples TRBV18 to TRBJ1-6; D not certain. Per germline, CDR1 KGHSH and CDR2 LQKENI. This CDR3 has 16 residues. V was cut by 4 bases and J by 5 bases, with 15 bases left in between.